These 9 T cell receptor beta chains were sequenced from one sample in a study of response to subunit inactivated influenza vaccine. Via MiXCR, TCRdb re-called the RT-PCR reads, giving one row per CDR3 protein. There are roughly 150,000 distinct CDR3 sequences in the sample; 9.5% to 13% occur only once, and approximately 13% lies in the top ten. The sequencing used non-naive T cells sorted from PBMCs, collected 45 days after vaccination. These receptors were collected from a man in his forties or fifties who received an inactivated influenza vaccine.

Points on this clonotype: This may stem from a read error, because a much larger clone lies one nucleotide away. The chain has TRBV5-1 and TRBJ2-7; TRBD2 might be the D (5 bases). The CDR3 extends over 13 amino acids. Germline V gives CDR1 SGHRS, CDR2 YFSETQ. The CDR3 sequence is CVSSLEVEYEQYF. CDR3 nucleotide sequence: TGCGTCAGCAGCTTGGAGGTGGAATACGAGCAGTACTTC.

The CDR3 region is CASSQGDLYNSPLHF. CDR3 nucleotide sequence: TGTGCCAGCAGCCAAGGAGACCTTTATAATTCACCCCTCCACTTT. J is TRBJ1-6 and V is TRBV3-1; D ambiguous. V was trimmed by 1 base and J by 4 bases, leaving 8 bases between them. CDR3 length: 15 amino acids. Germline V gene sequence: CDR1 LGHDT, CDR2 YNNKEL (reference sequence).

This clonotype was recorded many times. The rearrangement links TRBV20-1 to TRBJ2-7, with TRBD2 matching 9 bases. V shed 0 bases, J shed 7 bases, and the junction held 10 bases outside the gene matches. The CDR3 is 15 amino acids. Germline V gene sequence: CDR1 DFQATT, CDR2 SNEGSKA (reference sequence). In nucleotides, the CDR3 is TGCAGTGCTAGAGATCCGGCGGGAGGGGCTCGGGAGCAGTACTTC. Its translation is CSARDPAGGAREQYF.

This clonotype was counted at least ten times. The chain uses TRBV28 and TRBJ2-7; D call uncertain. This CDR3 spans 12 amino acids. CDR1 is MDHEN, CDR2 SYDVKM, per germline. V lost 6 bases to trimming and J lost 3 bases, with 9 bases between them. Here the CDR3 reads CASRRANYEQYF. The CDR3 DNA sequence: TGTGCCAGCAGACGGGCGAACTACGAGCAGTACTTC. The full variable domain, rest sourced from reference TRBV28 and TRBJ2-7, is DVKVTQSSRYLVKRTGEKVFLECVQDMDHENMFWYRQDPGLGLRLIYFSYDVKMKEKGDIPEGYSVSREKKERFSLILESASTNQTSMYLCASRRANYEQYFGPGTRLTVT.

The chain carries TRBV29-1 and TRBJ1-1; no clear D gene. The CDR3 has 12 amino acids. Between the trimmed V and J ends, which lost 2 bases and 1 base, there was a span of 5 bases. Germline-derived CDR1 and CDR2 are SQVTM and ANQGSEA. The CDR3 DNA follows: TGCAGCGTTGAAAGTCCGAACACTGAAGCTTTCTTT. Translation gives CSVESPNTEAFF.

About this clonotype itself: A much larger clone lies one base from this, so it may be a read error. J is TRBJ2-1 and V is TRBV10-3; a possible D gene is TRBD2 (5 bases). The CDR3 has 14 amino acids. The germline gives CDR1 ENHRY, CDR2 SYGVKD. The CDR3 reads CAIREPSTRYEQFF. CDR3 in DNA: TGTGCCATCCGTGAGCCTTCAACTAGGTATGAGCAGTTCTTC.

In its sample, this clonotype was seen many times. The V gene is TRBV5-6, the J gene TRBJ2-5, with a possible D match to TRBD2 (6 bases). Germline V gene sequence: CDR1 SGHDT, CDR2 YYEEEE. This CDR3 is built from 17 residues. Deletions cut 1 base from V and 4 bases from J, with 20 bases between. The CDR3 region has the DNA TGTGCCAGCAGCTTGTGGGGACTCTCTTCCCTAAGAGAGACCCAGTACTTC. Its translation is CASSLWGLSSLRETQYF. Variable domain in full (rest from reference TRBV5-6 and TRBJ2-5): DAGVTQSPTHLIKTRGQQVTLRCSPKSGHDTVSWYQQALGQGPQFIFQYYEEEERQRGNFPDRFSGHQFPNYSSELNVNALLLGDSALYLCASSLWGLSSLRETQYFGPGTRLLVL.

The J gene is TRBJ2-5, the V gene TRBV6-1; 7 nucleotides align to TRBD2. The length of the CDR3 is 13 residues. V was pared by 4 bases and J by 5 bases, with 4 bases of the junction left unmatched. CDR1 MNHNS and CDR2 SASEGT come from the germline V gene. This CDR3 reads CASSGQGGETQYF. CDR3 bases: TGTGCCAGCAGTGGCCAGGGAGGGGAGACCCAGTACTTC.

The rearrangement uses TRBV7-2 and TRBJ2-5; D uncertain. The CDR3 runs 14 residues. Deletions cut 1 base from V and 2 bases from J, with 8 bases between. Per the germline V gene, CDR1 is SGHTA and CDR2 is FQGNSA. The CDR3: CASSLVERQETQYF. The CDR3 bases are TGTGCCAGCAGCTTAGTCGAGAGACAAGAGACCCAGTACTTC.